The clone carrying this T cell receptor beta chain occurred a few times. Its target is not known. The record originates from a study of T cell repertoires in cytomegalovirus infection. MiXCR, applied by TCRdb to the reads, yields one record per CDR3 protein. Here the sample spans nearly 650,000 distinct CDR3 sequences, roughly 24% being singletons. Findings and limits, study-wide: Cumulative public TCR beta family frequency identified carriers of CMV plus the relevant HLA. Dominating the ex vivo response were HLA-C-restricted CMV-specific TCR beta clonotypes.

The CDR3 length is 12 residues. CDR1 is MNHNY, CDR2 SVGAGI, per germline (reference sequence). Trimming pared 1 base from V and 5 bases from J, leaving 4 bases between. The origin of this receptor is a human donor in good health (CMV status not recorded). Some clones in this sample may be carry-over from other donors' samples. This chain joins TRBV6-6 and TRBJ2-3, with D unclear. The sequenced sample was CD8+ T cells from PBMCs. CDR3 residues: CASSYWGDTQYF. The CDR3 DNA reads TGTGCCAGCAGTTACTGGGGAGATACGCAGTATTTT.